These 30 T cell receptor beta chains were sequenced from one sample in a study of response to subunit inactivated influenza vaccine. TCRdb processed the RT-PCR reads anew with MiXCR; each CDR3 protein has one entry. The sample includes hundreds of thousands of distinct CDR3 sequences, approximately 7.7% of them seen just once. The sample consisted of PBMCs from blood, taken roughly 24 months after vaccination. The receptors come from a man aged 45 to 75 who received an inactivated influenza vaccine.

This clonotype has a handful of counts. This chain uses TRBV20-1 with TRBJ2-4; D remains ambiguous. There are 16 residues in the CDR3. The V end lost 0 bases, the J end lost 0 bases, and 12 bases lay between the germline ends. Looked up from germline, CDR1 is DFQATT and CDR2 is SNEGSKA (reference sequence). CDR3 loop: CSARDRLSLAKNIQYF. CDR3 bases: TGCAGTGCTAGAGACAGGCTATCACTAGCCAAAAACATTCAGTACTTC.

This clonotype has a handful of counts. The chain joins TRBV7-9 to TRBJ1-1; D remains ambiguous. CDR1 is SEHNR and CDR2 is FQNEAQ in the germline V gene (reference sequence). The CDR3 contains 12 residues. Trimming cost V 0 bases and J 7 bases, with 6 bases left between them. In DNA, the CDR3 is TGTGCCAGCAGCTTAGCCGGGGTTGAAGCTTTCTTT. This gives the protein CASSLAGVEAFF.

The chain is built from TRBV5-1 and TRBJ2-5; 9 positions agree with TRBD2. CDR1 and CDR2 from the germline V gene are SGHRS and YFSETQ. Germline trimming cut 1 base from V and 1 base from J; bases unmatched to any gene: 5. The length of the CDR3 is 16 residues. CDR3 in DNA: TGCGCCAGCAGCTTGACCCTACTAGCGGGCCAAGAGACCCAGTACTTC. Translation: CASSLTLLAGQETQYF.

In this sample, this clonotype turned up many times. The rearrangement joins TRBV27 to TRBJ2-3, with D unresolved. V lost 6 bases, J lost 0 bases, and 4 bases lay in between. Germline values: CDR1 MNHEY, CDR2 SMNVEV (reference sequence). This CDR3 has 12 residues. This CDR3 reads CASRTSTDTQYF. CDR3 nucleotide sequence: TGTGCCAGCAGAACCAGCACAGATACGCAGTATTTT.

This clonotype was picked up many times. This sequence joins TRBV5-1 and TRBJ1-1; D might be TRBD1 (5 bases). The V end was cut by 0 bases, the J end by 0 bases, with 15 bases between. This CDR3 has 17 residues. Germline V gene data show CDR1 as SGHRS and CDR2 as YFSETQ. CDR3 sequence: CASSLDGKGPMNTEAFF. In nucleotides, the CDR3 is TGCGCCAGCAGCTTGGATGGGAAGGGACCCATGAACACTGAAGCTTTCTTT. Using reference TRBV5-1 and TRBJ1-1 for the parts outside the CDR3, the full variable domain is KAGVTQTPRYLIKTRGQQVTLSCSPISGHRSVSWYQQTPGQGLQFLFEYFSETQRNKGNFPGRFSGRQFSNSRSEMNVSTLELGDSALYLCASSLDGKGPMNTEAFFGQGTRLTVV.

The V gene is TRBV12-3 or TRBV12-4, the J gene TRBJ2-4, with 11 bases matching TRBD2. This CDR3 contains 17 residues. With V trimmed by 6 bases and J by 1 base, 8 bases remained unmatched. The CDR3 region has the DNA TGTGCCAGCAGCCCAAGACTAGCGGGACTTGCCAAAAACATTCAGTACTTC. Amino acids: CASSPRLAGLAKNIQYF.

This clonotype was detected only a few times. The chain recombines TRBV2 with TRBJ1-4; no reliable D call. Trimming stripped 4 bases from V and 8 bases from J, with 14 bases between. This CDR3 has 14 residues. The germline gives CDR1 SNHLY, CDR2 FYNNEI. CDR3 loop: CASSAPTRGEKLFF. The CDR3 DNA reads as TGTGCCAGCAGTGCCCCTACACGAGGGGAAAAACTGTTTTTT.

This clonotype was picked up a small number of times. The chain joins TRBV11-1 to TRBJ2-1; perhaps TRBD2 as D (5 bases). The CDR3 is 18 amino acids. Trimming removed 2 bases from V and 4 bases from J, with 21 bases in between. Germline CDR1 reads SGHAT; CDR2 reads FQDESV (reference sequence). The DNA of the CDR3 is TGTGCCAGCAGCTTACTGGTCAGCTTTGAACGAGGGTACAATGAGCAGTTCTTC. This translates into CASSLLVSFERGYNEQFF.

The table lists this clonotype with many counts. The J gene is TRBJ2-5, the V gene TRBV12-3 or TRBV12-4; 9 positions agree with TRBD1. The CDR3 is 15 amino acids. V was clipped by 5 bases and J by 5 bases; unmatched bases: 9. CDR3 sequence reads: CASSNSGTGSETQYF. DNA of the CDR3: TGTGCCAGCAGTAACTCCGGGACAGGGAGTGAGACCCAGTACTTC.

In this sample, this clonotype turned up a few times. This chain links TRBV4-3 with TRBJ2-5; 8 nucleotides align to TRBD2. CDR3 length: 16 residues. V lost 1 base, J lost 5 bases, and 9 bases stayed unmatched. In germline, CDR1 is LGHNA, CDR2 YSLEER. Written as DNA, the CDR3 is TGCGCCAGCAGCCAAGCCCTACGGGGGGGCCCGGAGACCCAGTACTTC. Amino acid sequence: CASSQALRGGPETQYF.

CDR3 sequence (DNA): TGTGCCAGCAGTCGGACAGGGAGTCGGTCTGGGGCCAACGTCCTGACTTTC. It yields the protein CASSRTGSRSGANVLTF. The V and J genes are TRBV6-1 and TRBJ2-6; TRBD1 agrees at 8 bases. V was pared by 5 bases and J by 1 base, with 7 bases of the junction left unmatched. CDR3 length: 17 residues. CDR1 is MNHNS and CDR2 is SASEGT in the germline V gene.

This clonotype was seen a few times. This rearrangement joins TRBV7-2 to TRBJ2-7; 7 bases are a match to TRBD1. The ends lost 5 bases at V and 4 bases at J; junction bases unmatched: 8. The CDR3 extends over 14 amino acids. CDR1 is SGHTA and CDR2 is FQGNSA in the germline V gene. CDR3 protein: CASSPVDRFYEQYF. In DNA, the CDR3 is TGTGCCAGCAGCCCGGTGGACAGGTTTTACGAGCAGTACTTC.

The chain joins TRBV29-1 to TRBJ1-3; no definite D call. This CDR3 spans 13 amino acids. Germline CDR1 reads SQVTM; CDR2 reads ANQGSEA. V was clipped by 2 bases and J by 0 bases, with 5 bases between them. Here the CDR3 DNA reads TGCAGCGTTGAACCCAGCTCTGGAAACACCATATATTTT. It translates to CSVEPSSGNTIYF.

The rearrangement uses TRBV15 and TRBJ1-2; possibly TRBD1 for D (6 bases). V was cut by 1 base and J by 1 base, with 13 bases left in between. Looked up from germline, CDR1 is LNHNV and CDR2 is YYDKDF (reference sequence). The CDR3 runs 16 residues. In DNA, the CDR3 is TGTGCCACCAGCAGAGTAGGGACAACTGATAACTATGGCTACACCTTC. Translation: CATSRVGTTDNYGYTF.

CDR3 bases: TGTGCCAGCAGCCATGAACCGGGACAGGGAGTCTATTCACCCCTCCACTTT. This sequence encodes CASSHEPGQGVYSPLHF. The rearrangement joins TRBV4-2 to TRBJ1-6; TRBD1 matches at 9 bases. The CDR3 spans 17 residues. CDR1 LGHNA and CDR2 YNFKEQ come from the germline V gene. Unmatched junction bases numbered 11, after V lost 3 bases and J lost 8 bases.

The sample holds many counts of this clonotype. The V call is TRBV7-3, the J call TRBJ2-1, with 10 bases lining up with TRBD2. Germline values: CDR1 SGHTA, CDR2 FQGTGA. The length of the CDR3 is 15 residues. V gave up 4 bases and J gave up 2 bases; unmatched junction bases: 2. The CDR3 DNA reads as TGTGCCAGCAGCTATAGCGGGAGGACCTACAATGAGCAGTTCTTC. Amino acid sequence: CASSYSGRTYNEQFF.

Of note for this clonotype: A read error may explain this, as a much larger clone is one base away. V and J are TRBV6-1 and TRBJ2-4; weak D call: TRBD1 (5 bases). Per germline, CDR1 MNHNS and CDR2 SASEGT. CDR3 length: 15 residues. V was cut by 8 bases and J by 8 bases, with 22 bases left in between. CDR3 nucleotide sequence: TGTGCCAGCTGCCCCCTCCGTGGGGCCGCATACATTCAGTACTTC. This gives the protein CASCPLRGAAYIQYF.

V and J are TRBV5-1 and TRBJ2-2; maybe TRBD1 (6 bases). Trimming left V 0 bases short and J 4 bases short, with 13 bases between. The CDR3 consists of 16 residues. Germline-derived CDR1 and CDR2 are SGHRS and YFSETQ. The CDR3 loop is CASSLGGTRGTGELFF. In DNA, the CDR3 is TGCGCCAGCAGCTTGGGTGGGACAAGAGGCACCGGGGAGCTGTTTTTT.

In this sample, this clonotype turned up a few times. This chain links TRBV5-1 with TRBJ2-1; D is undetermined. Germline-derived CDR1 and CDR2 are SGHRS and YFSETQ. Trimming removed 0 bases at V and 0 bases at J, with 7 bases between. This CDR3 is built from 15 residues. In DNA, the CDR3 is TGCGCCAGCAGCTTGGGGACCGACTCCTACAATGAGCAGTTCTTC. It is translated as CASSLGTDSYNEQFF.

This clonotype was seen only a few times. This chain links TRBV3-1 with TRBJ2-5; possibly TRBD2 for D (6 bases). The CDR3 length is 15 residues. V lost 4 bases to trimming and J lost 1 base, with 13 bases between them. Looked up from germline, CDR1 is LGHDT and CDR2 is YNNKEL (reference sequence). The CDR3 region is CASSRLPGLQETQYF. DNA of the CDR3: TGTGCCAGCAGCCGCCTACCGGGACTCCAAGAGACCCAGTACTTC.

This CDR3 reads CSAPGRLAGDYEQYF. Written as DNA, the CDR3 is TGCAGTGCCCCCGGGCGACTAGCGGGAGACTACGAGCAGTACTTC. This chain links TRBV20-1 with TRBJ2-7, with TRBD2 matching over 12 bases. The CDR3 has 15 residues. The V segment lost 6 bases and the J segment 3 bases; nucleotides outside the gene matches: 9. The germline V gene encodes CDR1 DFQATT and CDR2 SNEGSKA (reference sequence).

This clonotype was recorded many times. The J gene is TRBJ2-7, the V gene TRBV10-3, with TRBD1 matching 8 bases. V was clipped by 3 bases and J by 3 bases; unmatched bases: 4. The CDR3 has 14 amino acids. CDR1 is ENHRY and CDR2 is SYGVKD in the germline V gene. DNA of the CDR3: TGTGCCATCAGTGAATTTACAGGGGGCTACGAGCAGTACTTC. This translates into CAISEFTGGYEQYF.

There are a few counts of this clonotype. DNA of the CDR3: TGTGCCAGCAGGGCCAGCAACCCGAACACCGGGGAGCTGTTTTTT. The encoded protein is CASRASNPNTGELFF. This sequence joins TRBV12-3 or TRBV12-4 and TRBJ2-2; the D is unclear. The CDR3 length is 15 residues. V gave up 6 bases and J gave up 0 bases, with 11 bases separating them.

This clonotype was picked up many times. This sequence joins TRBV4-2 and TRBJ2-3; D remains ambiguous. CDR1 is LGHNA, CDR2 YNFKEQ, per germline. Trimming took off 3 bases at V and 0 bases at J, with 10 bases between the two ends. The CDR3 has 15 residues. The CDR3 region is CASSHALGSTDTQYF. The CDR3 DNA reads TGTGCCAGCAGCCACGCCCTAGGTAGCACAGATACGCAGTATTTT.

In its sample, this clonotype was seen many times. This chain uses TRBV24-1 with TRBJ2-3; D unresolved. V lost 5 bases, J lost 3 bases, and 5 bases lay in between. This CDR3 is built from 12 residues. Germline loops: CDR1 KGHDR, CDR2 SFDVKD. CDR3 nucleotides: TGTGCCACCAGTGGCCGAACAGATACGCAGTATTTT. It codes for CATSGRTDTQYF.

V is TRBV5-6 and J is TRBJ2-7; D may be TRBD1 (6 bases). The CDR3 loop spans 14 amino acids. CDR1 is SGHDT, CDR2 YYEEEE, per germline. V was cut by 3 bases and J by 4 bases, with 14 bases left in between. CDR3: CASSSSGTLYEQYF. The CDR3 DNA follows: TGTGCCAGCAGCTCTTCCGGGACACTTTACGAGCAGTACTTC. The whole variable domain, remainder taken from reference TRBV5-6 and TRBJ2-7, is DAGVTQSPTHLIKTRGQQVTLRCSPKSGHDTVSWYQQALGQGPQFIFQYYEEEERQRGNFPDRFSGHQFPNYSSELNVNALLLGDSALYLCASSSSGTLYEQYFGPGTRLTVT.

The V gene is TRBV27, the J gene TRBJ2-1; no clear D. This CDR3 contains 14 residues. Germline V gene sequence: CDR1 MNHEY, CDR2 SMNVEV (reference sequence). V was shortened by 8 bases and J by 7 bases, with 18 bases between the two germline ends. CDR3 sequence (DNA): TGTGCCAGCGGCTTTACCGGGTATAGTAATGAGCAGTTCTTC. It specifies CASGFTGYSNEQFF.

This clonotype was seen a few times. The chain employs TRBV7-9 and TRBJ2-1; D uncertain. CDR1 SEHNR and CDR2 FQNEAQ come from the germline V gene (reference sequence). The V and J ends lost 6 bases and 12 bases respectively, with 21 bases between them. There are 14 residues in the CDR3. This chain's CDR3 is CASSFSTADPRQFF. The CDR3 coding sequence is TGTGCCAGCAGTTTCTCGACCGCGGACCCAAGGCAGTTCTTC. Full variable domain (missing parts from reference TRBV7-9 and TRBJ2-1): DTGVSQNPRHKITKRGQNVTFRCDPISEHNRLYWYRQTLGQGPEFLTYFQNEAQLEKSRLLSDRFSAERPKGSFSTLEIQRTEQGDSAMYLCASSFSTADPRQFFGPGTRLTVL.

At least ten counts were recorded for this clonotype. The chain couples TRBV13 to TRBJ2-1; 13 bases agree with TRBD2. The germline CDR1 and CDR2 sequences are PRHDT and FYEKMQ (reference sequence). The CDR3 totals 17 residues. J was trimmed by 8 bases and V by 1 base; bases with no gene match: 8. CDR3 DNA sequence: TGTGCCAGCAGCTTAGCTACTAGCGGGAGGGCCTTGGATGAGCAGTTCTTC. As protein: CASSLATSGRALDEQFF.

The rearrangement uses TRBV27 and TRBJ1-6; D perhaps matches TRBD1 (6 bases). CDR1 is MNHEY and CDR2 is SMNVEV in the germline V gene (reference sequence). Trimming shortened V by 7 bases and J by 7 bases, and 11 bases separated the two germline ends. The CDR3 loop spans 13 amino acids. The CDR3 nucleotides read TGTGCCAGCACGCGACAGGAGAATTCACCCCTCCACTTT. It codes for CASTRQENSPLHF.